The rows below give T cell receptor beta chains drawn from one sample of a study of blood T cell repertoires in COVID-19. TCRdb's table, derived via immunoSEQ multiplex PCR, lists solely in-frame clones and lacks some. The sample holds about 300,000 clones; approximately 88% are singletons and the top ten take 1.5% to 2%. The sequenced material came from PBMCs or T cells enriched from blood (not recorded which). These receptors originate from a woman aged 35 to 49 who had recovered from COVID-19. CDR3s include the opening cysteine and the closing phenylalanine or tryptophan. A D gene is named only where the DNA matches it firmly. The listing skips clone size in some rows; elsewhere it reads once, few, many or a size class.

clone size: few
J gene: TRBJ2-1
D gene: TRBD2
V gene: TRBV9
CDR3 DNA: TGTGCCAGCAGCGTAGAAGGACTTGCGGGAGCGAATGAGCAGTTCTTC
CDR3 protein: CASSVEGLAGANEQFF

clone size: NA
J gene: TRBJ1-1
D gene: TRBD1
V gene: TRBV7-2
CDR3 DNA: TGTGCCAGCAGCTTAGTTCCCACAGGGGTGAGCACTGAAGCTTTCTTT
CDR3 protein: CASSLVPTGVSTEAFF